The 29 T cell receptor beta chains given below trace back to one sample, sequenced in a study of blood T cell repertoires in COVID-19 (dated by TCRdb to the early 2020s). Receptor amplification or capture employed the immunoSEQ multiplex PCR assay. Here the immuneACCESS table is served through TCRdb, limited to in-frame sequences with V and J called. Missing clones are a known gap in these copies; in checked studies unresolved V genes cover under half, and the rest lacks a known reason. The sample contains about 200,000 clones, around 92% of them found a single time. Of the sample, approximately 8% falls within the top ten clones. Sequencing was carried out using PBMCs or T cells enriched from blood (not recorded which). Every receptor here comes from a woman younger than 35 who had recovered from COVID-19.

The chain links TRBV7-9 to TRBJ1-6, with D perhaps matching TRBD1 (5 bases). CDR3 length: 15 amino acids. CDR1 is SEHNR and CDR2 is FQNEAQ in the germline V gene (reference sequence). The V end lost 5 bases, the J end lost 0 bases, and 8 bases lay between the germline ends. CDR3 bases: TGTGCCAGCAGCCGCCAGGGCTCCTATAATTCACCCCTCCACTTT. It yields the protein CASSRQGSYNSPLHF.

With regard to this clone: The same CDR3 is also encoded by other DNA sequences in this sample. The genes are TRBV6-1 and TRBJ2-5; 12 bases agree with TRBD2. The V gene end was trimmed by 3 bases and the J gene end by 4 bases; junction bases not matched to a gene: 3. Germline CDR1 reads MNHNS; CDR2 reads SASEGT. CDR3 length: 15 amino acids. CDR3 loop: CASSDLAGGPETQYF. Written as DNA, the CDR3 is TGTGCCAGCAGTGATCTAGCGGGGGGGCCAGAGACCCAGTACTTC.

This chain uses TRBV15 with TRBJ2-6; D not resolved. V gave up 1 base and J gave up 4 bases, with 14 bases separating them. CDR3 size: 17 residues. CDR1 and CDR2 (germline): LNHNV, YYDKDF (reference sequence). CDR3 in DNA: TGTGCCACCAGCAGAGGTTATTCCCCCTCGGGGGCCAACGTCCTGACTTTC. Protein: CATSRGYSPSGANVLTF.

The J gene is TRBJ2-1, the V gene TRBV19, with TRBD1 as a possible D gene (5 bases). This CDR3 has 14 amino acids. V lost 5 bases to trimming and J lost 8 bases, with 16 bases between them. From germline, CDR1 is LNHDA and CDR2 SQIVND (reference sequence). The CDR3 region has the DNA TGTGCCAGTAGTCCTTCGCTGTCCAGGGATGAGCAGTTCTTC. Its translation is CASSPSLSRDEQFF.

The rearrangement links TRBV6-5 to TRBJ2-7, with 8 bases that match TRBD2. Trimming cost V 6 bases and J 4 bases; bases outside gene matches: 8. Germline V lookup: CDR1 MNHEY, CDR2 SVGAGI. There are 14 residues in the CDR3. CDR3 sequence (DNA): TGTGCCAGCAGCCCGGGGGGGGGCGGATACGAGCAGTACTTC. This codes for CASSPGGGGYEQYF.

V gene TRBV18 combines with J gene TRBJ1-2, with 10 bases aligning to TRBD1. CDR3 length equals 16 residues. The germline CDR1 and CDR2 sequences are KGHSH and LQKENI. V trimming: 3 bases; J trimming: 7 bases; junction bases outside the gene matches: 11. CDR3 loop: CASSPREGQGSGGYTF. DNA for the CDR3: TGTGCCAGCTCACCGCGGGAGGGACAGGGGTCAGGTGGCTACACCTTC. The full variable domain, its missing parts supplied by reference TRBV18 and TRBJ1-2, is NAGVMQNPRHLVRRRGQEARLRCSPMKGHSHVYWYRQLPEEGLKFMVYLQKENIIDESGMPKERFSAEFPKEGPSILRIQQVVRGDSAAYFCASSPREGQGSGGYTFGSGTRLTVV.

The genes are TRBV12-3 or TRBV12-4 and TRBJ1-1, with TRBD1 matching 11 bases. After removal of 6 bases from V and 5 bases from J, the junction contained 2 bases not matched to a gene. This CDR3 is 13 amino acids long. The CDR3 coding sequence is TGTGCCAGCAGGGGACAGGGGGGGACTGAAGCTTTCTTT. The encoded protein is CASRGQGGTEAFF.

A word on this clone: Other nucleotide sequences from this sample produce the same CDR3. The CDR3 sequence: CASSRGQASEQYF. The CDR3 DNA reads TGTGCCAGCAGCAGGGGACAGGCTTCCGAGCAGTACTTC. V is TRBV11-3 and J is TRBJ2-7; 8 bases align to TRBD1. There are 13 residues in the CDR3. V shed 5 bases, J shed 6 bases, and the junction held 6 bases outside the gene matches. Germline CDR1 and CDR2: SGHNT and YENEEA.

V gene TRBV12-3 or TRBV12-4 combines with J gene TRBJ1-5; D perhaps matches TRBD1 (5 bases). Trimming left V 1 base short and J 5 bases short, with 6 bases between. The length of the CDR3 is 13 residues. The CDR3 nucleotides read TGTGCCAGCAGTTTAGGGGGGGATCAGCCCCAGCATTTT. Its protein product is CASSLGGDQPQHF.

CDR3 DNA sequence: TGTGCCAGCAGTTATAGGGGACAGGGGTATGAAGCTTTCTTT. As protein: CASSYRGQGYEAFF. The chain recombines TRBV6-5 with TRBJ1-1; 10 nucleotides align to TRBD1. Per the germline V gene, CDR1 is MNHEY and CDR2 is SVGAGI. The CDR3 covers 14 residues. The V and J ends lost 3 bases and 7 bases, in that order; junction bases with no gene match: 5.

The chain links TRBV2 to TRBJ1-5; D is undetermined. The V and J ends lost 1 base and 1 base respectively, with 8 bases between them. The CDR3 consists of 15 residues. Per the germline V gene, CDR1 is SNHLY and CDR2 is FYNNEI. The CDR3 spells CASSEVAASNQPQHF. CDR3 nucleotides: TGTGCCAGCAGTGAAGTGGCGGCCAGCAATCAGCCCCAGCATTTT.

This clone showed up just a few times. The gene calls are TRBV6-1 and TRBJ1-2; tentative D call: TRBD1 (5 bases). Between the trimmed V and J ends, which lost 2 bases and 9 bases, there was a span of 13 bases. This CDR3 is built from 13 residues. Germline CDR1 MNHNS, CDR2 SASEGT. The CDR3 protein is CASSERGTNRYTF. CDR3 DNA: TGTGCCAGCAGTGAAAGGGGAACAAACCGCTACACCTTC.

This clone was detected only a few times. V usage is TRBV12-3 or TRBV12-4 and J usage is TRBJ1-1, with 7 positions matching TRBD1. The CDR3 length is 12 residues. The V segment lost 6 bases and the J segment 5 bases; nucleotides outside the gene matches: 3. The CDR3 loop reads CASSQQGTEAFF. The CDR3, as DNA: TGTGCCAGCAGCCAACAGGGGACTGAAGCTTTCTTT.

This clone occurred once. The chain employs TRBV30 and TRBJ2-1; TRBD2 matches at 13 bases. Germline-derived CDR1 and CDR2 are GTSNPN and SVGIG (reference sequence). V shed 5 bases, J shed 6 bases, and the junction held 4 bases outside the gene matches. The CDR3 runs to 14 residues. The CDR3 is CAWATSGGPNEQFF. In DNA form, the CDR3 reads TGTGCCTGGGCGACTAGCGGGGGGCCCAATGAGCAGTTCTTC.

The V and J genes are TRBV30 and TRBJ1-4; 11 nucleotides match TRBD1. In germline, CDR1 is GTSNPN, CDR2 SVGIG (reference sequence). This CDR3 is built from 14 residues. The ends lost 2 bases at V and 7 bases at J; junction bases unmatched: 3. The CDR3 nucleotides read TGTGCCTGGAGTAGGACAGGGGGCGGTGAAAAACTGTTTTTT. It yields the protein CAWSRTGGGEKLFF. The entire variable domain, with the rest obtained from reference TRBV30 and TRBJ1-4, is as follows: SQTIHQWPATLVQPVGSPLSLECTVEGTSNPNLYWYRQAAGRGLQLLFYSVGIGQISSEVPQNLSASRPQDRQFILSSKKLLLSDSGFYLCAWSRTGGGEKLFFGSGTQLSVL.

The V and J genes are TRBV19 and TRBJ2-7, with 10 bases that match TRBD1. After removal of 5 bases from V and 1 base from J, the junction contained 5 bases not matched to a gene. The CDR3 loop spans 15 amino acids. The germline V gene encodes CDR1 LNHDA and CDR2 SQIVND (reference sequence). Here the CDR3 reads CASSVRDRGSYEQYF. The CDR3 coding sequence is TGTGCCAGTAGTGTCCGGGACAGGGGATCCTACGAGCAGTACTTC.

This clone was seen a few times. This chain links TRBV28 with TRBJ2-7, with a possible D match to TRBD2 (5 bases). CDR1 and CDR2 from the germline V gene are MDHEN and SYDVKM. The CDR3 has 11 amino acids. V was clipped by 6 bases and J by 7 bases, with 10 bases between them. CDR3 bases: TGTGCCAGCAGGAGGGAGAGGGAGCAGTACTTC. It codes for CASRREREQYF.

The chain carries TRBV11-3 and TRBJ1-4, with TRBD1 identical over 11 bases. With V trimmed by 5 bases and J by 10 bases, 3 bases remained unmatched. Looked up from germline, CDR1 is SGHNT and CDR2 is YENEEA. The length of the CDR3 is 13 residues. CDR3 residues: CASSQGQGGKLFF. In nucleotides, the CDR3 is TGTGCCAGCAGCCAGGGACAGGGGGGAAAACTGTTTTTT.

The chain recombines TRBV6-4 with TRBJ2-1, with 10 bases fitting TRBD1. The CDR3 loop spans 14 amino acids. The V gene's germline CDR1 is MRHNA and CDR2 SNTAGT. With V trimmed by 6 bases and J by 6 bases, 5 bases remained unmatched. CDR3 nucleotide sequence: TGTGCCAGCAGGGGGACAGGGGTCAGCAATGAGCAGTTCTTC. Amino acids: CASRGTGVSNEQFF.

The V and J genes are TRBV5-5 and TRBJ1-2, with TRBD1 as a possible D gene (6 bases). Trimming shortened V by 3 bases and J by 3 bases, and 15 bases separated the two germline ends. The CDR3 is 15 amino acids. Germline V gene data show CDR1 as SGHKS and CDR2 as YYEKEE (reference sequence). CDR3 amino acids: CASSWRQARDYGYTF. DNA of the CDR3: TGTGCCAGCAGCTGGAGACAGGCGAGGGACTATGGCTACACCTTC.

The chain employs TRBV28 and TRBJ2-1, with D possibly TRBD2 on 5 matching bases. The CDR3 runs 14 residues. Trimming pared 7 bases from V and 7 bases from J, leaving 17 bases between. Germline values: CDR1 MDHEN, CDR2 SYDVKM. The CDR3 nucleotides read TGTGCCAGCACCTCAGAACTAGGTTTAAATGAGCAGTTCTTC. Translating it yields CASTSELGLNEQFF.

The V and J genes are TRBV28 and TRBJ2-7; the match to TRBD1 covers 7 bases. The V segment lost 4 bases and the J segment 3 bases; nucleotides outside the gene matches: 12. CDR3 length equals 16 residues. Per the germline V gene, CDR1 is MDHEN and CDR2 is SYDVKM. The CDR3 spells CASSSSFQGEFYEQYF. CDR3 DNA sequence: TGTGCCAGCAGTTCCTCCTTTCAGGGGGAGTTCTACGAGCAGTACTTC.

The chain links TRBV5-1 to TRBJ2-5, with 8 bases lining up with TRBD2. CDR1 is SGHRS and CDR2 is YFSETQ in the germline V gene. The CDR3 extends over 18 amino acids. Germline trimming cut 1 base from V and 0 bases from J; bases unmatched to any gene: 11. The CDR3 reads CASSLSGAGGPYQETQYF. CDR3 DNA: TGCGCCAGCAGCTTGAGTGGTGCGGGGGGCCCGTACCAAGAGACCCAGTACTTC.

The count of this clone is one. The chain has TRBV6-5 and TRBJ2-5, with a tentative D call TRBD1 (5 bases). CDR3 length equals 15 residues. Germline lookup yields CDR1 MNHEY and CDR2 SVGAGI. The germline V and J ends were trimmed by 6 bases and 0 bases, with 14 bases remaining between them. The CDR3 nucleotides are TGTGCCAGCAGAGGGCAGGCAGGGTACCAAGAGACCCAGTACTTC. Its translation: CASRGQAGYQETQYF.

The V call is TRBV2, the J call TRBJ2-5; D is undetermined. V dropped 9 bases and J dropped 5 bases, with 13 bases sitting between them. Germline CDR1 and CDR2: SNHLY and FYNNEI. The CDR3 has 12 residues. CDR3 bases: TGTGCCAGTACGCGGTCGGAGGAGACCCAGTACTTC. The encoded protein is CASTRSEETQYF.

J is TRBJ1-2 and V is TRBV5-1, with D perhaps matching TRBD1 (5 bases). Per germline, CDR1 SGHRS and CDR2 YFSETQ. The ends were cut back, 6 bases at V and 3 bases at J, with 24 bases in the middle. This CDR3 region has 17 residues. The CDR3, as DNA: TGCGCCAGCACCCCTGGGGGGTCCCGGGACCTTTACTATGGCTACACCTTC. It codes for CASTPGGSRDLYYGYTF.

The chain links TRBV18 to TRBJ2-6; possible D gene TRBD1, 5 bases. Trimming took off 3 bases at V and 2 bases at J, with 14 bases between the two ends. The CDR3 consists of 17 residues. Germline V CDR1 and CDR2: KGHSH, LQKENI. CDR3 coding DNA: TGTGCCAGCTCACCGGTTGACAGACCAACTGGGGCCAACGTCCTGACTTTC. It encodes CASSPVDRPTGANVLTF.

This clone was detected once. V usage is TRBV19 and J usage is TRBJ2-3; possibly TRBD2 for D (5 bases). Trimming removed 6 bases at V and 2 bases at J, with 18 bases between. Germline values: CDR1 LNHDA, CDR2 SQIVND (reference sequence). The CDR3 runs 16 residues. The CDR3 coding sequence is TGTGCCAGTAGGGAGGCCGCTAGTCAATTCACAGATACGCAGTATTTT. Its translation: CASREAASQFTDTQYF.

The V gene is TRBV3-1 (or the pseudogene TRBV3-2), the J gene TRBJ1-2, with a weak D call TRBD1 (5 bases). Deletions cut 6 bases from V and 0 bases from J, with 11 bases between. The CDR3 extends over 14 amino acids. Germline V lookup: CDR1 LGHDT, CDR2 YNNKEL (reference sequence). Here the CDR3 reads CASRQTASNYGYTF. The CDR3 bases are TGTGCCAGCAGACAGACAGCATCTAACTATGGCTACACCTTC.